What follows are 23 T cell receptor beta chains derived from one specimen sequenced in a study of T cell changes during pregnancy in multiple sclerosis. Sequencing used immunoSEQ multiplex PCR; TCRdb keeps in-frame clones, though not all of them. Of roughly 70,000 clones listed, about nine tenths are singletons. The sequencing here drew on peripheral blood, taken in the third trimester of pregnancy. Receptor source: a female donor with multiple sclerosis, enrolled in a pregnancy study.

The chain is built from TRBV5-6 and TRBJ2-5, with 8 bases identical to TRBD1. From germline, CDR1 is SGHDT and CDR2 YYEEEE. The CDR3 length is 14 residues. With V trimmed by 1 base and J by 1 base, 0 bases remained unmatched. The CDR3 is CASSLTGGQETQYF. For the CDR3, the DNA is TGTGCCAGCAGCTTGACAGGGGGCCAAGAGACCCAGTACTTC.

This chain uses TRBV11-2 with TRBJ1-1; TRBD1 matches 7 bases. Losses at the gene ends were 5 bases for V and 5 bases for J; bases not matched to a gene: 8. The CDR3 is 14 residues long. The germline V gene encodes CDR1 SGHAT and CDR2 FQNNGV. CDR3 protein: CASSPQGVRTEAFF. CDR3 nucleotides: TGTGCCAGCAGCCCTCAGGGGGTTCGAACTGAAGCTTTCTTT.

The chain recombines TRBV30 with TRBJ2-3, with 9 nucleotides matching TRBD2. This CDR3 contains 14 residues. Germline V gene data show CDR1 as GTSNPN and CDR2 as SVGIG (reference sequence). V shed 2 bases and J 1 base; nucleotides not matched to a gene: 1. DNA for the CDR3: TGTGCCTGGAGTTCTAGCGGGGGCACAGATACGCAGTATTTT. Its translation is CAWSSSGGTDTQYF.

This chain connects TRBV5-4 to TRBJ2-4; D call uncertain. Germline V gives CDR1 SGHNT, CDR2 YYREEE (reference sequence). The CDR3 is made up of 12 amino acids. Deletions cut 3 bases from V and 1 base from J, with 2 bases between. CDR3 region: CASSSAKNIQYF. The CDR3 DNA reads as TGTGCCAGCAGCTCTGCCAAAAACATTCAGTACTTC.

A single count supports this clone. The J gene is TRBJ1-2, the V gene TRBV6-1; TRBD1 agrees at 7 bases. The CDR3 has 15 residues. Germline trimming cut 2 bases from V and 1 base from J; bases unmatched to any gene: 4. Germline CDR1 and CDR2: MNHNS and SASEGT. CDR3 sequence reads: CASSEWDRINYGYTF. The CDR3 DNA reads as TGTGCCAGCAGTGAATGGGACAGAATTAACTATGGCTACACCTTC.

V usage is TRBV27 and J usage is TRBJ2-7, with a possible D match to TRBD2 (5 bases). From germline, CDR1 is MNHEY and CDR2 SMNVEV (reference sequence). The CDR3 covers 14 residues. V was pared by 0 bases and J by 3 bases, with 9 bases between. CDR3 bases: TGTGCCAGCAGTTTATCTCCCCGGGGCTACGAGCAGTACTTC. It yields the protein CASSLSPRGYEQYF.

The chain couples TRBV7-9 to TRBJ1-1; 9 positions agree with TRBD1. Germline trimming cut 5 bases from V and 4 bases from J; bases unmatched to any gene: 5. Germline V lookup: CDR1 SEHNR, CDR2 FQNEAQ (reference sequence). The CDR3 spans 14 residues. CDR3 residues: CASSGGQGITEAFF. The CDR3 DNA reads TGTGCCAGCAGCGGAGGACAGGGGATCACTGAAGCTTTCTTT.

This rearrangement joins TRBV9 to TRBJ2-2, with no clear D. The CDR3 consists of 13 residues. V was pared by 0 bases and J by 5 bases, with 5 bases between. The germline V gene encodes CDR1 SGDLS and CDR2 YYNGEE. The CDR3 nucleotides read TGTGCCAGCAGCGTAGCCCAAACCGGGGAGCTGTTTTTT. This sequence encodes CASSVAQTGELFF. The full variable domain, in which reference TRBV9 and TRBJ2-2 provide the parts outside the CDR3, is DSGVTQTPKHLITATGQRVTLRCSPRSGDLSVYWYQQSLDQGLQFLIQYYNGEERAKGNILERFSAQQFPDLHSELNLSSLELGDSALYFCASSVAQTGELFFGEGSRLTVL.

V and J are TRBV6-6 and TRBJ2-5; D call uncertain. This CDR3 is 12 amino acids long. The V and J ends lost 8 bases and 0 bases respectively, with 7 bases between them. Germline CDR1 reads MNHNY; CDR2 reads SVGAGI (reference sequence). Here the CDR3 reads CASVSYQETQYF. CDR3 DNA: TGTGCCAGCGTAAGCTACCAAGAGACCCAGTACTTC.

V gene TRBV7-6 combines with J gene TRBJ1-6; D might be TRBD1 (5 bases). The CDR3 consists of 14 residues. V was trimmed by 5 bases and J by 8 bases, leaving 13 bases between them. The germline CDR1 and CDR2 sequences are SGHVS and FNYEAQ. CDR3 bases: TGTGCCAGCAGCCTCGAGACGGGGGATTCACCCCTCCACTTT. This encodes CASSLETGDSPLHF.

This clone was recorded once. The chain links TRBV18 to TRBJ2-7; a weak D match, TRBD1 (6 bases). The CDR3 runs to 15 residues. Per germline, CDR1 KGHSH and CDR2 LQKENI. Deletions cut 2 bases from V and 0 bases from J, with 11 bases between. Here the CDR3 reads CASSPSQGNSYEQYF. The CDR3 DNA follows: TGTGCCAGCTCACCATCTCAGGGGAACTCCTACGAGCAGTACTTC. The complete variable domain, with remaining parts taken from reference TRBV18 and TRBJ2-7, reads NAGVMQNPRHLVRRRGQEARLRCSPMKGHSHVYWYRQLPEEGLKFMVYLQKENIIDESGMPKERFSAEFPKEGPSILRIQQVVRGDSAAYFCASSPSQGNSYEQYFGPGTRLTVT.

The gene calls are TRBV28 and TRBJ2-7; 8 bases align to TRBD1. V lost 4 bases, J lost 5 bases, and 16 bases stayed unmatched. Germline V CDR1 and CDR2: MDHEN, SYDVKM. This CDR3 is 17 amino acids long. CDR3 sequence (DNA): TGTGCCAGCAGTTGGTTTCGGGAGCGGACAGGGTTGGACGAGCAGTACTTC. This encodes CASSWFRERTGLDEQYF.

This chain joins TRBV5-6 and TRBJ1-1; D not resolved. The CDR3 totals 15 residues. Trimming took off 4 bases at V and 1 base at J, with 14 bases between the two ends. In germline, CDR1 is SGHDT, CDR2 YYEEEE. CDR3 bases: TGTGCCAGCAGCACACAGAGACGGTGGAACACTGAAGCTTTCTTT. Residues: CASSTQRRWNTEAFF.

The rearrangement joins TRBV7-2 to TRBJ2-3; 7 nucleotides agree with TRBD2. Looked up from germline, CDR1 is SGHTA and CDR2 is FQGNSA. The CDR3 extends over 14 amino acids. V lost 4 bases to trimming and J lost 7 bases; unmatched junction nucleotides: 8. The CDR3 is CASSSTSLGNTQYF. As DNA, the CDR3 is TGTGCCAGCAGCTCGACTAGCTTGGGAAATACGCAGTATTTT.

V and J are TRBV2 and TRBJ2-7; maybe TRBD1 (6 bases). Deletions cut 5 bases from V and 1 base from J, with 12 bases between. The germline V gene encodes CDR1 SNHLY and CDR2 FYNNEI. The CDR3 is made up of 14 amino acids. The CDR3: CASSSTGISYEQYF. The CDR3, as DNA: TGTGCCAGCAGTTCAACAGGGATTTCCTACGAGCAGTACTTC.

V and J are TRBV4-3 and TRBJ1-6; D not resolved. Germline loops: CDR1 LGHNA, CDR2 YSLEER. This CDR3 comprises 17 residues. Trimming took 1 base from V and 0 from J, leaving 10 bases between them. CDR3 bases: TGCGCCAGCAGCCAAGGCGTCCGGGACTCCTATAATTCACCCCTCCACTTT. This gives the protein CASSQGVRDSYNSPLHF.

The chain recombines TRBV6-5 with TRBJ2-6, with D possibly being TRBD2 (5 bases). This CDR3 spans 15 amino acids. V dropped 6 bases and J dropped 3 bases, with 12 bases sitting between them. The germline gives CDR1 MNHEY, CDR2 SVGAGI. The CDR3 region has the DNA TGTGCCAGCAGCGACATGGGAGATGGGGCCAACGTCCTGACTTTC. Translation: CASSDMGDGANVLTF.

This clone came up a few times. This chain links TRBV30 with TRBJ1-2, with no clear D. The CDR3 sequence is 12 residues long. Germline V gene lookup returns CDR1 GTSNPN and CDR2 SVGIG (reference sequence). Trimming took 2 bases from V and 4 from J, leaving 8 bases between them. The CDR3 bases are TGTGCCTGGAGTAACCAGTTCTATGGCTACACCTTC. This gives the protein CAWSNQFYGYTF.

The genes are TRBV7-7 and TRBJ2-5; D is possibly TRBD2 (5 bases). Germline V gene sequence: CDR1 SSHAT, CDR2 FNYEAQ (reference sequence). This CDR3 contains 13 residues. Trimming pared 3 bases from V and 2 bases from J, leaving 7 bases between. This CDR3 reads CASSFDYQETQYF. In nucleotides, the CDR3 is TGTGCCAGCAGCTTTGACTATCAAGAGACCCAGTACTTC.

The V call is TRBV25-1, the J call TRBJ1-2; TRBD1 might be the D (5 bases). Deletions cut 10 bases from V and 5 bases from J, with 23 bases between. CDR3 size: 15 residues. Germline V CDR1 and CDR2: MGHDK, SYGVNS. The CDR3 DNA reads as TGTGCCACCAGGACCACTTTAGGACACGAATATGGCTACACCTTC. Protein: CATRTTLGHEYGYTF.

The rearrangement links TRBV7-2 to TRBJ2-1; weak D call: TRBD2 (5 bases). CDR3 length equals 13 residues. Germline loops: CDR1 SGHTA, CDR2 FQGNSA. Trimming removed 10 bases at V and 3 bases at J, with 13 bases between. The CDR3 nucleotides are TGTGCCATCGATGAGGGAGACTACAATGAGCAGTTCTTC. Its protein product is CAIDEGDYNEQFF.

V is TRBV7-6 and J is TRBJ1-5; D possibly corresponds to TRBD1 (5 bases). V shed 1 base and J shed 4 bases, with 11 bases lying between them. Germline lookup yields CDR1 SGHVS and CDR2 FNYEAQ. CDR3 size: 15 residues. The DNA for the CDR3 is TGTGCCAGCAGCTTAGAGTGGGGGGAAAATCAGCCCCAGCATTTT. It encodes CASSLEWGENQPQHF.

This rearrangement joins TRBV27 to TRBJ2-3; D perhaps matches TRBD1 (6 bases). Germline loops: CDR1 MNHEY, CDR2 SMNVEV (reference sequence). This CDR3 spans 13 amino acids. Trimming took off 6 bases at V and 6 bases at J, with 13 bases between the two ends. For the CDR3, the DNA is TGTGCCAGCAGGCCTACAGGGACCGATACGCAGTATTTT. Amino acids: CASRPTGTDTQYF.